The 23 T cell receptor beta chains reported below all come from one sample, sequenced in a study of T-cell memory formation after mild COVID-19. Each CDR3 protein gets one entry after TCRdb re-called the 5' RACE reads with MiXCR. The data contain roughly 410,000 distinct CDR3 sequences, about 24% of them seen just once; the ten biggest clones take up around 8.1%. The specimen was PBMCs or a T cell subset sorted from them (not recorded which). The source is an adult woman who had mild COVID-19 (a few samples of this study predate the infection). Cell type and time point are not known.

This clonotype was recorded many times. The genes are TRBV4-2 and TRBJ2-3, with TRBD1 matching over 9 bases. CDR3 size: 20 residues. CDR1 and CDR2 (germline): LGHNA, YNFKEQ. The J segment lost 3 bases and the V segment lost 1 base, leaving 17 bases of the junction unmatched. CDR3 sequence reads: CASSQGGFWAGTGLTDTQYF. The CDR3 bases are TGTGCCAGCAGCCAAGGAGGTTTCTGGGCCGGGACAGGGCTAACAGATACGCAGTATTTT.

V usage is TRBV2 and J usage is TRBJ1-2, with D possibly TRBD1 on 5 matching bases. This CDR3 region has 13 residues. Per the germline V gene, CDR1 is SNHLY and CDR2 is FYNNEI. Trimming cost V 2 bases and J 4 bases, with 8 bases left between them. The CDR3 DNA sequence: TGTGCCAGCAGTGAACTGGGACCCTATGGCTACACCTTC. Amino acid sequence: CASSELGPYGYTF.

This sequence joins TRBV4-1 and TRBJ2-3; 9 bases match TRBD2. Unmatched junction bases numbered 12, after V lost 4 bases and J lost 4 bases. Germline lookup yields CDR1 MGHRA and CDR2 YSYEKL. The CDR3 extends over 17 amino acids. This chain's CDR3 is CASSPTGRGGRADTQYF. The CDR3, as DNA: TGCGCCAGCAGCCCCACCGGGCGGGGGGGCAGGGCAGATACGCAGTATTTT.

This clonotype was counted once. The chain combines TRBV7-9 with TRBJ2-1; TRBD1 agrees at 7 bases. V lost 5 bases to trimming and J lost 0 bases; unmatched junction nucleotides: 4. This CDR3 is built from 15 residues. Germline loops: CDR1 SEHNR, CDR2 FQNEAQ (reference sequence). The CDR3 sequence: CASSPGQDSYNEQFF. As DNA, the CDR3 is TGTGCCAGCAGCCCCGGACAGGACTCCTACAATGAGCAGTTCTTC.

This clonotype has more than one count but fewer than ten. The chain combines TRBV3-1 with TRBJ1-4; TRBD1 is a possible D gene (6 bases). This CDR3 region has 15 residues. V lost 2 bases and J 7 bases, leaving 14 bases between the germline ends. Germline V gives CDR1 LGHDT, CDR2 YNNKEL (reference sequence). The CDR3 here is CASSQQGRQGEKLFF. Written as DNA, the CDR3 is TGTGCCAGCAGCCAACAGGGGCGCCAGGGTGAAAAACTGTTTTTT.

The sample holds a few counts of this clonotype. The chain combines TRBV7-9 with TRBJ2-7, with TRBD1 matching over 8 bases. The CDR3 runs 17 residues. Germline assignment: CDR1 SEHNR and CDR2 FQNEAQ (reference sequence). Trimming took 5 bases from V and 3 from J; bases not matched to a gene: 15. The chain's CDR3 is CASSHSRPGTGYYEQYF. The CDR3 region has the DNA TGTGCCAGCAGCCATTCCCGCCCGGGGACAGGCTACTACGAGCAGTACTTC.

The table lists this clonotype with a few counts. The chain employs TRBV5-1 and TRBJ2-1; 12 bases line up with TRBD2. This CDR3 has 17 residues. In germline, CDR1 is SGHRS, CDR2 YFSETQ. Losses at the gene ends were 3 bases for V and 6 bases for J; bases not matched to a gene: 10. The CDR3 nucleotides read TGCGCCAGCAGCTCCCTAGCGGGAGGGCCTAATGTCAATGAGCAGTTCTTC. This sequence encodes CASSSLAGGPNVNEQFF.

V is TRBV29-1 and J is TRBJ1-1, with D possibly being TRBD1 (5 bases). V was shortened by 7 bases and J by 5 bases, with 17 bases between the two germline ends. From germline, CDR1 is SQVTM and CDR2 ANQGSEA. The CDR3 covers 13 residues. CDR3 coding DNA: TGCAGCGCCCGAAGGGCAGGGCGGACTGAAGCTTTCTTT. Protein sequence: CSARRAGRTEAFF.

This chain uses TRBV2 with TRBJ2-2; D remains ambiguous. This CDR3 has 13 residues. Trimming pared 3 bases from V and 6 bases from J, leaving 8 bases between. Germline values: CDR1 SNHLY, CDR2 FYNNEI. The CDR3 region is CASSEGTSGELFF. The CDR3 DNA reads TGTGCCAGCAGTGAGGGTACCTCCGGGGAGCTGTTTTTT.

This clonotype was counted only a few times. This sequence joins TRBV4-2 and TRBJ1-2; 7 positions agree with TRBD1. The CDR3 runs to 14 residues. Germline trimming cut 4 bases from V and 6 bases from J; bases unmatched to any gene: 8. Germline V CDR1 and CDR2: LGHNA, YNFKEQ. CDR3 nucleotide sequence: TGTGCCAGCAGCCGGAGACAGGGAATGGATGGCTACACCTTC. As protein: CASSRRQGMDGYTF.

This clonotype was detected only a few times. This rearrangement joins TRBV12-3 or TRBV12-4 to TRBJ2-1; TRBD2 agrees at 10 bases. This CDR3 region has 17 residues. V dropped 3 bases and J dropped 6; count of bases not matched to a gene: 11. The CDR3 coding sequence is TGTGCCAGCAGTTTTACGGGATTAGCGGGGGGCTTCAATGAGCAGTTCTTC. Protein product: CASSFTGLAGGFNEQFF.

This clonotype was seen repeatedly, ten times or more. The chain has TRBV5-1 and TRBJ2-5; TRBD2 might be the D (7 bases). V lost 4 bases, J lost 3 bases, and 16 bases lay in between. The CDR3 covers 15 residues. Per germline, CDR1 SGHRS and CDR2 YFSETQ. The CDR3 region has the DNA TGCGCCAGCAGCCGTACAACAGGGAGGGAAGAGACCCAGTACTTC. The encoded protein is CASSRTTGREETQYF.

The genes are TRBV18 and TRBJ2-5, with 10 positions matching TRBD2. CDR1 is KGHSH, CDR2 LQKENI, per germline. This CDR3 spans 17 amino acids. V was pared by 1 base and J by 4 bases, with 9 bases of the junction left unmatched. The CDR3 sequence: CASSPRPTSGMSETQYF. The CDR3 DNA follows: TGTGCCAGCTCACCACGCCCAACTAGCGGGATGTCAGAGACCCAGTACTTC.

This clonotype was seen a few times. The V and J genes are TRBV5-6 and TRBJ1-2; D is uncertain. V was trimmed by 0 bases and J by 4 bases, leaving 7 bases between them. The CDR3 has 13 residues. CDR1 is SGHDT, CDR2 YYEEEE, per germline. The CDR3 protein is CASSLGAGYGYTF. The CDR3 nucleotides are TGTGCCAGCAGCTTGGGGGCAGGCTATGGCTACACCTTC. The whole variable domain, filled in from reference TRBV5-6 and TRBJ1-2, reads DAGVTQSPTHLIKTRGQQVTLRCSPKSGHDTVSWYQQALGQGPQFIFQYYEEEERQRGNFPDRFSGHQFPNYSSELNVNALLLGDSALYLCASSLGAGYGYTFGSGTRLTVV.

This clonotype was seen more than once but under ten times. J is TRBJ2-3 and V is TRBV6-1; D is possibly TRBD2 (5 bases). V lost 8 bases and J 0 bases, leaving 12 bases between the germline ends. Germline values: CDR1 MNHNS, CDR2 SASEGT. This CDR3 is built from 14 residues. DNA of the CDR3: TGTGCCAGCGCCGGAGGACTTAGCACAGATACGCAGTATTTT. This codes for CASAGGLSTDTQYF.

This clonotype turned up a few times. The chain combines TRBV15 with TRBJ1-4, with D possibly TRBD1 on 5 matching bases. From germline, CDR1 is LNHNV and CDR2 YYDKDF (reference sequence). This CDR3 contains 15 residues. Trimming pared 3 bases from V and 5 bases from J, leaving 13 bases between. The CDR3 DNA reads TGTGCCACCAGCAGTGAAGACAGAGCAAATGAAAAACTGTTTTTT. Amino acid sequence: CATSSEDRANEKLFF. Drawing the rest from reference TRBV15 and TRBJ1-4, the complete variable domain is DAMVIQNPRYQVTQFGKPVTLSCSQTLNHNVMYWYQQKSSQAPKLLFHYYDKDFNNEADTPDNFQSRRPNTSFCFLDIRSPGLGDTAMYLCATSSEDRANEKLFFGSGTQLSVL.

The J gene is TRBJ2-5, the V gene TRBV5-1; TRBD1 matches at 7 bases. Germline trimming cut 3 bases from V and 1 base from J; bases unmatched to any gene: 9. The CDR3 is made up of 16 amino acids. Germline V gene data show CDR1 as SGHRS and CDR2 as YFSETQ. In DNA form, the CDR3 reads TGCGCCAGCAGCTCTGGCGGTAGGGGGCCCCAAGAGACCCAGTACTTC. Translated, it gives CASSSGGRGPQETQYF.

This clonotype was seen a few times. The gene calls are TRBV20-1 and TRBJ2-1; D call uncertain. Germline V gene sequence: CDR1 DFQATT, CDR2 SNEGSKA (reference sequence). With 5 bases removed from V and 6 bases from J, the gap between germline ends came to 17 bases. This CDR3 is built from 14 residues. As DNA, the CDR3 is TGCAGTGCTGGCCGGGCAATCGCGGTCAATGAGCAGTTCTTC. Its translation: CSAGRAIAVNEQFF.

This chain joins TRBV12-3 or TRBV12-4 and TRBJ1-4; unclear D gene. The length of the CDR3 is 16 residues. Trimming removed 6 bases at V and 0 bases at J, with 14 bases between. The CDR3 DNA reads TGTGCCAGCAGCAACCCTTTGTTTGCAACTAATGAAAAACTGTTTTTT. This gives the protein CASSNPLFATNEKLFF.

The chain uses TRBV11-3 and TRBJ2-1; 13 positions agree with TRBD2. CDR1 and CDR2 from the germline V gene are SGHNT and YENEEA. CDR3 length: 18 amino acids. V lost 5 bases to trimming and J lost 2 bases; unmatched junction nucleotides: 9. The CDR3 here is CASSLPGTSGAAYNEQFF. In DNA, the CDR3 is TGTGCCAGCAGCCTCCCTGGGACTAGCGGGGCAGCCTACAATGAGCAGTTCTTC.

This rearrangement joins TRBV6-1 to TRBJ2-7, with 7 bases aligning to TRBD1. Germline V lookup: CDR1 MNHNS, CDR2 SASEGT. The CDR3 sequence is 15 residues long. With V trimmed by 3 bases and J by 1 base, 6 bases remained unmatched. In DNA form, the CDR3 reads TGTGCCAGCAGTGAGCAAGACAGGGTTTCCTACGAGCAGTACTTC. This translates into CASSEQDRVSYEQYF.

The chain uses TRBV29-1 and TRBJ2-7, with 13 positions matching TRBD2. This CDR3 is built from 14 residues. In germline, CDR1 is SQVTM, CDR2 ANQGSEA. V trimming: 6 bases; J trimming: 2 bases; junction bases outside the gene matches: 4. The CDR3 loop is CSVGTSGNTYEQYF. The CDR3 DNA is TGCAGCGTGGGGACTAGCGGGAACACCTACGAGCAGTACTTC.

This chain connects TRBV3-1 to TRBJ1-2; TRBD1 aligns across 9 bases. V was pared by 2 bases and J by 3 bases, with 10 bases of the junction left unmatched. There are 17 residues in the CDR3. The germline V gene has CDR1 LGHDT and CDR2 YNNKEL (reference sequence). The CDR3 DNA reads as TGTGCCAGCAGCCAAACCCTACCGAGGGACAGGGACTATGGCTACACCTTC. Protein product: CASSQTLPRDRDYGYTF.